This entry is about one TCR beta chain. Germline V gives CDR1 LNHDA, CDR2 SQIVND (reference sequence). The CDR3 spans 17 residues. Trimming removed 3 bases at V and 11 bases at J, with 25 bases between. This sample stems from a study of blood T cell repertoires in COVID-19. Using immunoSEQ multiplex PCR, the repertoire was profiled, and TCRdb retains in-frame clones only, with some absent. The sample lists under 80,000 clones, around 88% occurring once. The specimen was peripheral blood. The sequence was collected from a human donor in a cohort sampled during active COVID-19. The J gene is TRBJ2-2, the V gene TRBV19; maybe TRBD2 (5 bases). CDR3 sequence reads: CASSMRPQGGGKQELFF. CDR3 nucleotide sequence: TGTGCCAGTAGTATGAGGCCCCAAGGAGGTGGGAAACAAGAGCTGTTTTTT.